These 23 T cell receptor beta chains were sequenced from one sample in a study of cytomegalovirus exposure and HLA in healthy donors. 13 Jbeta primers and 60 Vbeta primers were used for the PCR. TCRdb keeps only in-frame clones here, not all; method: immunoSEQ multiplex PCR. The table shows 180,000 or so clones, with almost 80% occurring only once. Sequencing input: PBMCs. Receptors originate from a man between 45 and 60 years old in good health and CMV-seropositive.

This clone occurred once. The chain joins TRBV4-3 to TRBJ1-6, with D perhaps matching TRBD1 (6 bases). CDR1 is LGHNA and CDR2 is YSLEER in the germline V gene. This CDR3 region has 17 residues. The V end was cut by 1 base, the J end by 7 bases, with 17 bases between. CDR3 nucleotide sequence: TGCGCCAGCAGCCAAGGGGTAACGACAGGATTAAATTCACCCCTCCACTTT. This codes for CASSQGVTTGLNSPLHF.

V and J are TRBV5-6 and TRBJ1-2; D call uncertain. This CDR3 spans 12 amino acids. V was shortened by 2 bases and J by 5 bases, with 7 bases between the two germline ends. Germline V gene sequence: CDR1 SGHDT, CDR2 YYEEEE. CDR3 residues: CASSLRAYGYTF. The CDR3 DNA reads as TGTGCCAGCAGCTTACGAGCATATGGCTACACCTTC.

The chain combines TRBV11-3 with TRBJ2-1; D remains ambiguous. Between the trimmed V and J ends, which lost 1 base and 7 bases, there was a span of 5 bases. The germline gives CDR1 SGHNT, CDR2 YENEEA. The CDR3 runs 12 residues. In nucleotides, the CDR3 is TGTGCCAGCAGCTTAGGCGCAAATGAGCAGTTCTTC. Residues: CASSLGANEQFF.

The V call is TRBV5-6, the J call TRBJ1-6; 11 bases fit TRBD1. With V trimmed by 4 bases and J by 13 bases, 7 bases remained unmatched. Per the germline V gene, CDR1 is SGHDT and CDR2 is YYEEEE. The CDR3 contains 14 residues. For the CDR3, the DNA is TGTGCCAGCAGCACCGGACAGGGGGCTTTTCCCCTCCACTTT. It codes for CASSTGQGAFPLHF.

This clone came up once. This chain connects TRBV10-3 to TRBJ1-2; the D gene is possibly TRBD1 (6 bases). The V and J ends lost 1 base and 6 bases respectively, with 18 bases between them. Germline values: CDR1 ENHRY, CDR2 SYGVKD. The CDR3 is made up of 16 amino acids. This CDR3 reads CAISELNRVDIDGYTF. The CDR3 DNA reads TGTGCCATCAGTGAGTTAAACAGGGTGGATATCGATGGCTACACCTTC.

The chain uses TRBV4-2 and TRBJ2-7; D gene unclear. Trimming removed 3 bases at V and 4 bases at J, with 19 bases between. Germline-derived CDR1 and CDR2 are LGHNA and YNFKEQ. CDR3 length equals 16 residues. The CDR3 DNA reads TGTGCCAGCAGCCATCCTGGGCAGATTAGTTTTTACGAGCAGTACTTC. Translating gives CASSHPGQISFYEQYF.

The chain recombines TRBV27 with TRBJ1-1; tentative D call: TRBD1 (6 bases). The CDR3 is made up of 15 amino acids. Germline-derived CDR1 and CDR2 are MNHEY and SMNVEV (reference sequence). V shed 3 bases and J shed 3 bases, with 14 bases lying between them. The CDR3 coding sequence is TGTGCCAGCAGTTTCCTAGGGGGTCGGTACACTGAAGCTTTCTTT. Amino acids: CASSFLGGRYTEAFF.

This clone has a handful of counts. The chain joins TRBV19 to TRBJ2-7; 10 bases line up with TRBD2. CDR1 and CDR2 (germline): LNHDA, SQIVND (reference sequence). This CDR3 region has 15 residues. The V segment lost 2 bases and the J segment 3 bases; nucleotides outside the gene matches: 4. The CDR3 is CASSILGTSVYEQYF. The CDR3 nucleotides are TGTGCCAGTAGTATATTGGGGACTAGCGTCTACGAGCAGTACTTC.

The chain recombines TRBV15 with TRBJ2-5; TRBD1 agrees at 7 bases. CDR3 length: 15 residues. V was pared by 1 base and J by 1 base, with 3 bases of the junction left unmatched. Germline CDR1 LNHNV, CDR2 YYDKDF (reference sequence). CDR3 DNA sequence: TGTGCCACCAGCAGAGTGGGGACAGCCCAAGAGACCCAGTACTTC. Translated: CATSRVGTAQETQYF.

For the CDR3, the DNA is TGTGCCAGCGCGCGAACTCTGAACAATGAGCAGTTCTTC. It is translated as CASARTLNNEQFF. V gene TRBV7-8 combines with J gene TRBJ2-1; unclear D gene. The CDR3 contains 13 residues. Germline V lookup: CDR1 SGHVS, CDR2 FQNEAQ. V was pared by 8 bases and J by 5 bases, with 13 bases between.

The J gene is TRBJ1-2, the V gene TRBV6-6; perhaps TRBD1 as D (5 bases). CDR3 length: 14 amino acids. V was pared by 1 base and J by 5 bases, with 11 bases between. Germline CDR1 and CDR2: MNHNY and SVGAGI (reference sequence). CDR3 in DNA: TGTGCCAGCAGTTACTTCCAGGGAACTTATGGCTACACCTTC. It encodes CASSYFQGTYGYTF.

The chain joins TRBV18 to TRBJ2-7; D is ambiguous. Germline values: CDR1 KGHSH, CDR2 LQKENI. The CDR3 length is 12 residues. Trimming took 3 bases from V and 5 from J, leaving 8 bases between them. The CDR3 bases are TGTGCCAGCTCACCTTCTCGGGACGAGCAGTACTTC. Protein sequence: CASSPSRDEQYF.

The chain joins TRBV19 to TRBJ1-2; 9 nucleotides align to TRBD1. Trimming took 1 base from V and 5 from J; bases not matched to a gene: 5. The CDR3 is made up of 15 amino acids. Germline lookup yields CDR1 LNHDA and CDR2 SQIVND (reference sequence). The CDR3 DNA reads TGTGCCAGTAGTATAGCCCCGGACAGGGGATATGGCTACACCTTC. Protein product: CASSIAPDRGYGYTF.

V usage is TRBV16 and J usage is TRBJ2-1; TRBD1 aligns across 11 bases. The CDR3 length is 15 residues. Germline CDR1 is KGHSY and CDR2 is FQNENV. V lost 4 bases and J lost 4; bases outside the gene matches: 3. This chain's CDR3 is CASSPGTGGYNEQFF. CDR3 DNA sequence: TGTGCCAGCAGCCCCGGGACAGGGGGGTACAATGAGCAGTTCTTC.

V gene TRBV6-5 combines with J gene TRBJ1-2; 10 nucleotides align to TRBD1. The germline V gene has CDR1 MNHEY and CDR2 SVGAGI. The CDR3 contains 13 residues. J was trimmed by 7 bases and V by 5 bases; bases with no gene match: 4. CDR3 nucleotides: TGTGCCAGCAGTGAGGACAGGGGGTCTGGCTACACCTTC. It yields the protein CASSEDRGSGYTF.

The rearrangement joins TRBV7-8 to TRBJ1-5; TRBD1 aligns across 7 bases. Germline trimming cut 3 bases from V and 4 bases from J; bases unmatched to any gene: 15. The CDR3 consists of 18 residues. Germline values: CDR1 SGHVS, CDR2 FQNEAQ. The CDR3 is CASSLIEGDRDSNQPQHF. CDR3 bases: TGTGCCAGCAGCTTGATAGAGGGTGACCGGGACAGTAATCAGCCCCAGCATTTT.

This rearrangement joins TRBV6-7 to TRBJ2-5, with 12 bases matching TRBD1. TRBV6-7 is marked as an open reading frame, function uncertain. This CDR3 has 22 residues. Trimming removed 6 bases from V and 4 bases from J; junction bases left unmatched: 27. The CDR3 nucleotides are TGTGCCAGCAGAGGACCCCCAGCCCGGGACAGGGGGCGATTTTCGCCCTCAGAGACCCAGTACTTC. Amino acid sequence: CASRGPPARDRGRFSPSETQYF.

This chain uses TRBV11-2 with TRBJ1-1, with D unresolved. The V gene's germline CDR1 is SGHAT and CDR2 FQNNGV. V was clipped by 5 bases and J by 11 bases, with 12 bases between them. The CDR3 has 11 residues. In DNA form, the CDR3 reads TGTGCCAGCAGCCAAGGACTGGTGGCTTTCTTT. Translated, it gives CASSQGLVAFF. Complete variable domain (other parts from reference TRBV11-2 and TRBJ1-1): EAGVAQSPRYKIIEKRQSVAFWCNPISGHATLYWYQQILGQGPKLLIQFQNNGVVDDSQLPKDRFSAERLKGVDSTLKIQPAKLEDSAVYLCASSQGLVAFFGQGTRLTVV.

The chain carries TRBV4-2 and TRBJ2-1, with 7 bases identical to TRBD1. The CDR3 extends over 15 amino acids. Germline V gene lookup returns CDR1 LGHNA and CDR2 YNFKEQ. V shed 3 bases and J 7 bases; nucleotides not matched to a gene: 9. In nucleotides, the CDR3 is TGTGCCAGCAGCCAGGGGGACAGTACGACTAATGAGCAGTTCTTC. Residues: CASSQGDSTTNEQFF.

The rearrangement links TRBV28 to TRBJ2-7; D is unresolved. This CDR3 comprises 12 residues. The ends were cut back, 10 bases at V and 6 bases at J, with 16 bases in the middle. Germline V CDR1 and CDR2: MDHEN, SYDVKM. Written as DNA, the CDR3 is TGTGCCACCGCCCAGGCAGGTAGCGAGCAGTACTTC. As protein: CATAQAGSEQYF.

The rearrangement links TRBV6-1 to TRBJ1-2; TRBD1 matches at 10 bases. The CDR3 sequence is 15 residues long. Germline loops: CDR1 MNHNS, CDR2 SASEGT. Trimming cost V 2 bases and J 6 bases; bases outside gene matches: 6. DNA for the CDR3: TGTGCCAGCAGTGAATATCGGGGACAGGGGAATGGCTACACCTTC. Protein product: CASSEYRGQGNGYTF.

J is TRBJ2-3 and V is TRBV6-1; D not certain. V was pared by 1 base and J by 0 bases, with 8 bases between. Germline values: CDR1 MNHNS, CDR2 SASEGT. The CDR3 spans 15 residues. This CDR3 is CASSEERISTDTQYF. CDR3 nucleotides: TGTGCCAGCAGTGAAGAGCGAATTAGCACAGATACGCAGTATTTT.

This chain joins TRBV2 and TRBJ2-1, with 9 positions matching TRBD1. The CDR3 totals 15 residues. J was trimmed by 4 bases and V by 8 bases; bases with no gene match: 9. Germline loops: CDR1 SNHLY, CDR2 FYNNEI. For the CDR3, the DNA is TGTGCCAGCCAATTGGGACAGGGAAATTACAATGAGCAGTTCTTC. Translated, it gives CASQLGQGNYNEQFF.